The 30 T cell receptor beta chains presented below share a single source sample, sequenced in a study of CD8+ T cells in alopecia areata. Sequencing relied on a cDNA template that was reverse transcribed from extracted RNA. Profiling relied on immunoSEQ multiplex PCR, and the TCRdb table lists in-frame clones only, not all of them. The data contain about 150,000 clones, 50% to 65% of them seen just once; the ten biggest clones take up around 19%. The input for sequencing was CD8+ T cells sorted from blood, taken at week 0. Every receptor here comes from a human donor with alopecia areata.

V and J are TRBV7-9 and TRBJ1-2, with 9 nucleotides matching TRBD1. The CDR3 consists of 13 residues. V lost 8 bases and J lost 8; bases outside the gene matches: 9. Germline V CDR1 and CDR2: SEHNR, FQNEAQ (reference sequence). This CDR3 reads CASGTGQGNGYTF. Here the CDR3 DNA reads TGTGCCAGCGGTACAGGACAGGGGAACGGCTACACCTTC.

This clone appeared a few times. This chain joins TRBV30 and TRBJ1-1; D not resolved. The germline V and J ends were trimmed by 7 bases and 1 base, with 16 bases remaining between them. CDR1 and CDR2 (germline): GTSNPN, SVGIG (reference sequence). The CDR3 runs 14 residues. CDR3 region: CASSLGPQNTEAFF. Here the CDR3 DNA reads TGTGCCTCCTCGCTTGGGCCGCAGAACACTGAAGCTTTCTTT.

The chain is built from TRBV7-2 and TRBJ2-7; D is ambiguous. Germline CDR1 SGHTA, CDR2 FQGNSA. The CDR3 length is 14 residues. The V end was cut by 5 bases, the J end by 4 bases, with 15 bases between. CDR3 in amino acids: CASSPGTGAYEQYF. The CDR3 coding sequence is TGTGCCAGCAGCCCCGGAACGGGCGCTTACGAGCAGTACTTC.

The chain links TRBV4-1 to TRBJ1-2; D is perhaps TRBD1 (5 bases). The CDR3 is made up of 15 amino acids. Deletions cut 5 bases from V and 6 bases from J, with 19 bases between. CDR1 is MGHRA, CDR2 YSYEKL, per germline. CDR3 in amino acids: CASSKTATAQDGYTF. The CDR3 DNA follows: TGCGCCAGCAGCAAAACTGCGACAGCTCAGGATGGCTACACCTTC.

On this clone itself: This specimen includes other DNA sequences encoding the same CDR3. This sequence joins TRBV18 and TRBJ2-1; D remains unclear. The CDR3 totals 11 residues. Trimming took 2 bases from V and 6 from J, leaving 2 bases between them. The germline CDR1 and CDR2 sequences are KGHSH and LQKENI. The CDR3 coding sequence is TGTGCCAGCTCACCAGGCAATGAGCAGTTCTTC. The encoded protein is CASSPGNEQFF.

J is TRBJ2-7 and V is TRBV4-3; possible D gene TRBD2, 6 bases. Per the germline V gene, CDR1 is LGHNA and CDR2 is YSLEER. V was clipped by 1 base and J by 6 bases, with 13 bases between them. There are 14 residues in the CDR3. The CDR3 bases are TGCGCCAGCAGCCAAGGGCTGATGGGGGGCGAGCAGTACTTC. Its translation: CASSQGLMGGEQYF.

This clone has a handful of counts. The chain has TRBV9 and TRBJ1-3; D remains unclear. CDR1 and CDR2 (germline): SGDLS, YYNGEE. V lost 0 bases to trimming and J lost 0 bases, with 7 bases between them. The CDR3 is 15 residues long. CDR3 DNA: TGTGCCAGCAGCGTAGATCTGGGCTCTGGAAACACCATATATTTT. This translates into CASSVDLGSGNTIYF.

Comment on this clone: The sample has other DNA sequences that encode this CDR3 too. This chain joins TRBV19 and TRBJ2-7; D uncertain. The germline V gene encodes CDR1 LNHDA and CDR2 SQIVND (reference sequence). With 6 bases removed from V and 4 bases from J, the gap between germline ends came to 10 bases. The CDR3 runs 12 residues. The CDR3 loop is CASSPSGYEQYF. The CDR3 DNA sequence: TGTGCCAGTAGCCCCTCAGGATACGAGCAGTACTTC.

This clone occurred a few times. The gene calls are TRBV4-1 and TRBJ2-7; D gene ambiguous. The germline gives CDR1 MGHRA, CDR2 YSYEKL. The length of the CDR3 is 14 residues. V lost 7 bases and J lost 7, with 20 bases in between. The CDR3 DNA sequence: TGCGCCAGCACCTCCAATGTTCTCGGTCGGGAGCAGTACTTC. Translation gives CASTSNVLGREQYF.

The chain has TRBV4-1 and TRBJ1-5, with D possibly being TRBD1 (5 bases). Germline CDR1 MGHRA, CDR2 YSYEKL. The CDR3 totals 17 residues. V gave up 1 base and J gave up 0 bases, with 13 bases separating them. The CDR3 is CASSQGVTGTSNQPQHF. For the CDR3, the DNA is TGCGCCAGCAGCCAAGGTGTTACGGGGACTAGCAATCAGCCCCAGCATTTT.

V usage is TRBV30 and J usage is TRBJ2-7, with 9 bases fitting TRBD1. Germline trimming cut 4 bases from V and 4 bases from J; bases unmatched to any gene: 8. CDR1 is GTSNPN, CDR2 SVGIG, per germline (reference sequence). This CDR3 spans 14 amino acids. The CDR3 here is CAWKGTGRVYEQYF. CDR3 sequence (DNA): TGTGCCTGGAAAGGGACAGGGAGGGTTTACGAGCAGTACTTC.

The V call is TRBV29-1, the J call TRBJ1-1, with no clear D. The CDR3 contains 13 residues. Germline V gene data show CDR1 as SQVTM and CDR2 as ANQGSEA. V lost 5 bases and J lost 1, with 11 bases in between. The CDR3 bases are TGCAGCGTTCAGCGAGACACGAACACTGAAGCTTTCTTT. As protein: CSVQRDTNTEAFF.

This clone was picked up a small number of times. The chain has TRBV4-1 and TRBJ1-1; TRBD1 agrees at 7 bases. V was pared by 3 bases and J by 0 bases, with 4 bases of the junction left unmatched. The CDR3 consists of 15 residues. The germline CDR1 and CDR2 sequences are MGHRA and YSYEKL. As DNA, the CDR3 is TGCGCCAGCAGCCAGTCCACAGGGGTGAACACTGAAGCTTTCTTT. This translates into CASSQSTGVNTEAFF.

This clone has only a few counts. Distinct nucleotide sequences in the sample also encode this CDR3. The J gene is TRBJ2-1, the V gene TRBV19, with 13 bases matching TRBD2. Germline V CDR1 and CDR2: LNHDA, SQIVND (reference sequence). The ends lost 5 bases at V and 8 bases at J; junction bases unmatched: 6. The CDR3 totals 15 residues. CDR3 amino acids: CASSPTSGGAYEQFF. The CDR3 nucleotides are TGTGCCAGTAGTCCCACTAGCGGGGGGGCTTATGAGCAGTTCTTC. The whole variable domain, filled in from reference TRBV19 and TRBJ2-1, reads DGGITQSPKYLFRKEGQNVTLSCEQNLNHDAMYWYRQDPGQGLRLIYYSQIVNDFQKGDIAEGYSVSREKKESFPLTVTSAQKNPTAFYLCASSPTSGGAYEQFFGPGTRLTVL.

A remark on this clone: Other DNA sequences in the same sample also yield this CDR3. The chain recombines TRBV30 with TRBJ2-7, with 8 bases that match TRBD1. Trimming at V came to 2 bases and at J to 7 bases, leaving 4 bases not matched to a gene. Germline V CDR1 and CDR2: GTSNPN, SVGIG (reference sequence). CDR3 length: 12 residues. CDR3 DNA sequence: TGTGCCTGGAGTCCGACAGGGGATGAGCAGTACTTC. Protein product: CAWSPTGDEQYF.

With respect to this clone: The same CDR3 can be traced to other DNA sequences in this sample. The chain is built from TRBV27 and TRBJ1-2; D is unresolved. V dropped 5 bases and J dropped 8 bases, with 9 bases sitting between them. Germline CDR1 and CDR2: MNHEY and SMNVEV (reference sequence). The CDR3 length is 11 residues. CDR3 region: CASSPGYGYTF. The CDR3 region has the DNA TGTGCCAGCAGTCCCGGGTACGGCTACACCTTC.

The rearrangement joins TRBV14 to TRBJ2-1, with D unresolved. CDR3 length: 13 residues. Germline V gives CDR1 SGHDN, CDR2 FVKESK. V was pared by 1 base and J by 7 bases, with 8 bases between. CDR3 sequence: CASSQGTRNEQFF. Written as DNA, the CDR3 is TGTGCCAGCAGCCAAGGGACCAGGAATGAGCAGTTCTTC.

This clone showed up just a few times. Other nucleotide sequences from this sample produce the same CDR3. The chain is built from TRBV4-3 and TRBJ2-1; 8 nucleotides align to TRBD2. With V trimmed by 0 bases and J by 5 bases, 6 bases remained unmatched. Germline values: CDR1 LGHNA, CDR2 YSLEER. The CDR3 totals 16 residues. The CDR3 sequence is CASSQDSGGPNNEQFF. The CDR3 DNA is TGCGCCAGCAGCCAAGATTCGGGGGGGCCCAACAATGAGCAGTTCTTC.

The J gene is TRBJ1-6, the V gene TRBV19; 8 bases align to TRBD1. Trimming removed 6 bases from V and 6 bases from J; junction bases left unmatched: 7. The CDR3 sequence is 15 residues long. The V gene's germline CDR1 is LNHDA and CDR2 SQIVND (reference sequence). As DNA, the CDR3 is TGTGCCAGTAGCTCCGACAGGGGTGTTAATTCACCCCTCCACTTT. Its translation is CASSSDRGVNSPLHF.

The rearrangement joins TRBV19 to TRBJ1-1, with TRBD1 matching 8 bases. Germline V gene data show CDR1 as LNHDA and CDR2 as SQIVND (reference sequence). The junction had 18 bases not matched to a gene; V was cut back by 7 bases and J by 2 bases. CDR3 size: 18 residues. CDR3 in amino acids: CASTQLPSGGSSNTEAFF. Written as DNA, the CDR3 is TGTGCCAGTACCCAACTTCCCTCAGGGGGCTCGAGTAACACTGAAGCTTTCTTT.

The chain combines TRBV30 with TRBJ1-2; D is uncertain. Germline V gives CDR1 GTSNPN, CDR2 SVGIG (reference sequence). The CDR3 is 13 amino acids. V lost 6 bases and J lost 1, with 12 bases in between. In DNA form, the CDR3 reads TGTGCCTGCCCGCAGGAGGATAACTATGGCTACACCTTC. Its protein is CACPQEDNYGYTF.

The chain has TRBV9 and TRBJ1-6; D ambiguous. Trimming removed 2 bases from V and 10 bases from J, with 10 bases in between. Germline-derived CDR1 and CDR2 are SGDLS and YYNGEE. This CDR3 is 13 amino acids long. CDR3 bases: TGTGCCAGCAGCGTCCTGACTTGGTCACCCCTCCACTTT. Translated: CASSVLTWSPLHF.

This clone showed up just a few times. The chain couples TRBV19 to TRBJ1-5, with TRBD1 identical over 8 bases. With 11 bases clipped from V and 0 bases from J, the junction kept 12 bases outside the gene matches. The V gene's germline CDR1 is LNHDA and CDR2 SQIVND (reference sequence). This CDR3 contains 16 residues. Written as DNA, the CDR3 is TGTGCCTCCCGGGACAGGCGACGCAGTAGCAATCAGCCCCAGCATTTT. The encoded protein is CASRDRRRSSNQPQHF.

The chain carries TRBV30 and TRBJ1-5, with D possibly TRBD1 on 6 matching bases. From germline, CDR1 is GTSNPN and CDR2 SVGIG (reference sequence). Trimming shortened V by 0 bases and J by 5 bases, and 11 bases separated the two germline ends. The CDR3 contains 14 residues. CDR3 DNA sequence: TGTGCCTGGAGTGTAGGGGGGGCCGATCAGCCCCAGCATTTT. Translating it yields CAWSVGGADQPQHF.

The chain carries TRBV4-3 and TRBJ1-1; no definite D call. Trimming took off 1 base at V and 5 bases at J, with 14 bases between the two ends. Germline loops: CDR1 LGHNA, CDR2 YSLEER. This CDR3 region has 15 residues. In DNA form, the CDR3 reads TGCGCCAGCAGCCAAGTAAGCCCGACCGGGACTGAAGCTTTCTTT. Translating gives CASSQVSPTGTEAFF.

This rearrangement joins TRBV27 to TRBJ1-6, with D tentatively TRBD1 (6 bases). CDR1 is MNHEY and CDR2 is SMNVEV in the germline V gene (reference sequence). This CDR3 is 14 amino acids long. V was trimmed by 5 bases and J by 6 bases, leaving 11 bases between them. The DNA for the CDR3 is TGTGCCAGCAGTAACCGGGACACTAATTCACCCCTCCACTTT. Its translation is CASSNRDTNSPLHF.

The CDR3 region is CASSPTSGGVGNTGELFF. The DNA of the CDR3 is TGTGCCAGCAGCCCGACTAGCGGGGGCGTTGGGAACACCGGGGAGCTGTTTTTT. V and J are TRBV9 and TRBJ2-2; 12 bases are a match to TRBD2. The junction had 8 bases not matched to a gene; V was cut back by 4 bases and J by 1 base. Germline CDR1 and CDR2: SGDLS and YYNGEE. The CDR3 is 18 residues long.

A few counts support this clone. The rearrangement uses TRBV4-3 and TRBJ2-7; 9 bases agree with TRBD1. The J segment lost 1 base and the V segment lost 0 bases, leaving 4 bases of the junction unmatched. Germline V gene data show CDR1 as LGHNA and CDR2 as YSLEER. The CDR3 spans 16 residues. DNA of the CDR3: TGCGCCAGCAGCCAAGATAGAGGGACAGGGTCCTACGAGCAGTACTTC. This encodes CASSQDRGTGSYEQYF.

The genes are TRBV7-9 and TRBJ2-1; tentatively, D is TRBD1 (6 bases). V was cut by 6 bases and J by 6 bases, with 12 bases left in between. Germline-derived CDR1 and CDR2 are SEHNR and FQNEAQ (reference sequence). This CDR3 is built from 13 residues. For the CDR3, the DNA is TGTGCCAGCAGTTTCAGACAGGTCAATGAGCAGTTCTTC. It codes for CASSFRQVNEQFF.

The V and J genes are TRBV5-6 and TRBJ1-1; D ambiguous. The CDR3 length is 11 residues. Per germline, CDR1 SGHDT and CDR2 YYEEEE. Between the trimmed V and J ends, which lost 0 bases and 10 bases, there was a span of 7 bases. In DNA form, the CDR3 reads TGTGCCAGCAGCTTGGGGCAGGTAGCTTTCTTT. Translation: CASSLGQVAFF.